This T cell receptor beta chain was obtained from a study of glioma-infiltrating T cells. Overall study findings and caveats: CDR3 overlap between tissue and blood was very small. Above-expected tissue-blood divergence occurred in all gliomas, most in low-grade ones.

This clonotype showed up many times. Its target is not known. Germline CDR1 reads SGHVS; CDR2 reads FQNEAQ. This CDR3 is 15 amino acids long. V shed 1 base and J 3 bases; nucleotides not matched to a gene: 5. TCR alpha and beta CDR3 regions were amplified from RNA using iRepertoire nested multiplex PCR. Input was 100-400 ng of tissue mRNA or PBMC total RNA. TCRdb re-derived calls from the multiplex PCR reads in MiXCR, one entry per CDR3 protein. The repertoire includes over 100,000 distinct CDR3 sequences, less than 30% of them detected once, and 35% sits in the top ten. The chain couples TRBV7-8 to TRBJ1-1; 7 bases are a match to TRBD1. Sequenced material: glioma tissue, nonneoplastic brain tissue, or PBMCs (not recorded which). This TCR was recovered from a human donor with low-grade glioma or glioblastoma, undergoing nonglioma brain surgery, or in good health (not recorded which). The DNA for the CDR3 is TGTGCCAGCAGCTTAGAAGGGGGCTTGTACACTGAAGCTTTCTTT. Protein sequence: CASSLEGGLYTEAFF.